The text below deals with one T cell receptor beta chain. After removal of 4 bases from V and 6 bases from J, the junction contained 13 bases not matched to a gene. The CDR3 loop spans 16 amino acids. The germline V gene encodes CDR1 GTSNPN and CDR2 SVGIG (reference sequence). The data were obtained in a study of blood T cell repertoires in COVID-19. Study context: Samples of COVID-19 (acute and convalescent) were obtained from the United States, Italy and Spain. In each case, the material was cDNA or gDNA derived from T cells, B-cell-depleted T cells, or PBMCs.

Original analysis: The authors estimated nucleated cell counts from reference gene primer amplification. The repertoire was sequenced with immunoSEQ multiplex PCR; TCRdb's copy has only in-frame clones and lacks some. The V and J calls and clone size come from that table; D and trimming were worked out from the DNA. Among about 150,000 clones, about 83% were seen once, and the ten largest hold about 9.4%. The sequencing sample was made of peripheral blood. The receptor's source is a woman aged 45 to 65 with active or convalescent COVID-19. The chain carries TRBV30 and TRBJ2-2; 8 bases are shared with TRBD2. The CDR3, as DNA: TGTGCCTGGAACACACCTAAGGGACTAGGAGCCGGGGAGCTGTTTTTT. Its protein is CAWNTPKGLGAGELFF.